This TCR beta chain is from a study of control samples from healthy donors and cancer patients. V lost 0 bases and J lost 2, with 11 bases in between. This CDR3 comprises 16 residues. Germline CDR1 reads MNHEY; CDR2 reads SVGAGI. Profiling relied on immunoSEQ multiplex PCR, and the TCRdb table lists in-frame clones only, not all of them. This sample has tens of thousands of clones, with roughly 90% found just once. The rearrangement uses TRBV6-5 and TRBJ1-3, with D hard to call. Sequenced: blood. The sequence came from a woman between 45 and 60 years old in good health. As DNA, the CDR3 is TGTGCCAGCAGTTACTCCGGACCTCAGGCTGGAAACACCATATATTTT. It is translated as CASSYSGPQAGNTIYF.